What follows are 23 T cell receptor beta chains derived from one specimen sequenced in a study of T cells in Graves' hyperthyroidism and ophthalmopathy. The TCR beta CDR3 regions underwent amplification using RNA transcripts as the source. First-round RT-PCR of the TCR CDR3 relied on the HTBI primer set. TCRdb processed the multiplex PCR reads anew with MiXCR; each CDR3 protein has one entry. Here the sample spans about 350,000 distinct CDR3 sequences, 15% to 20% being singletons. Sample: blood. These receptors all stem from a woman between 40 and 50 years old with Graves' ophthalmopathy.

This clonotype was found many times. The chain combines TRBV7-9 with TRBJ1-2; D remains unclear. The CDR3 has 15 residues. Germline CDR1 is SEHNR and CDR2 is FQNEAQ (reference sequence). Trimming took 5 bases from V and 4 from J, leaving 17 bases between them. The CDR3 is CASSPLGRATYGYTF. The CDR3 DNA reads as TGTGCCAGCAGCCCCCTAGGGAGGGCCACCTATGGCTACACCTTC.

The table lists this clonotype with many counts. This chain links TRBV7-9 with TRBJ1-1, with a weak D call TRBD1 (5 bases). Deletions cut 0 bases from V and 5 bases from J, with 13 bases between. Germline V CDR1 and CDR2: SEHNR, FQNEAQ (reference sequence). The CDR3 spans 15 residues. The DNA of the CDR3 is TGTGCCAGCAGCTTAGCTGAGGGGAAGGGGACTGAAGCTTTCTTT. It is translated as CASSLAEGKGTEAFF.

This clonotype was found once. A clone one base away is much larger, so this may be a read error. The genes are TRBV4-3 and TRBJ2-7, with 12 bases that match TRBD2. The CDR3 runs to 16 residues. J was trimmed by 3 bases and V by 3 bases; bases with no gene match: 6. The germline V gene encodes CDR1 LGHNA and CDR2 YSLEER. The CDR3 region is CASSQTSGRSSYEQYF. CDR3 DNA sequence: TGCGCCAGCAGCCAGACTAGCGGGAGATCCAGCTACGAGCAGTACTTC.

This clonotype was found many times. J is TRBJ1-2 and V is TRBV30; weak D call: TRBD1 (5 bases). V was cut by 3 bases and J by 7 bases, with 15 bases left in between. There are 13 residues in the CDR3. The germline V gene encodes CDR1 GTSNPN and CDR2 SVGIG (reference sequence). The CDR3 DNA reads TGTGCCTGGAGCCAAACGGGGGACGGTGGCTACACCTTC. As protein: CAWSQTGDGGYTF. Full variable domain (missing parts from reference TRBV30 and TRBJ1-2): SQTIHQWPATLVQPVGSPLSLECTVEGTSNPNLYWYRQAAGRGLQLLFYSVGIGQISSEVPQNLSASRPQDRQFILSSKKLLLSDSGFYLCAWSQTGDGGYTFGSGTRLTVV.

The genes are TRBV6-4 and TRBJ1-2; D remains ambiguous. CDR1 and CDR2 (germline): MRHNA, SNTAGT. There are 13 residues in the CDR3. Deletions cut 5 bases from V and 4 bases from J, with 11 bases between. The CDR3 sequence: CASSPKSVYGYTF. The CDR3 DNA is TGTGCCAGCAGTCCGAAGTCCGTCTATGGCTACACCTTC.

This chain uses TRBV6-5 with TRBJ1-1, with D possibly being TRBD1 (6 bases). With 2 bases removed from V and 0 bases from J, the gap between germline ends came to 16 bases. The germline V gene has CDR1 MNHEY and CDR2 SVGAGI. CDR3 length equals 17 residues. CDR3 loop: CASSYRGVGGVNTEAFF. DNA for the CDR3: TGTGCCAGCAGTTACCGAGGGGTAGGGGGAGTGAACACTGAAGCTTTCTTT.

This chain links TRBV7-2 with TRBJ2-1; D tentatively reads TRBD1 or TRBD2 (5 bases each). The CDR3 has 14 residues. Germline CDR1 SGHTA, CDR2 FQGNSA. V lost 0 bases and J 4 bases, leaving 7 bases between the germline ends. CDR3 in DNA: TGTGCCAGCAGCTTAGCGGGGGTTTACAATGAGCAGTTCTTC. Its protein is CASSLAGVYNEQFF.

The CDR3 sequence: CASSYRLAGNYEQFF. The CDR3 DNA reads as TGTGCCAGCAGTTACCGACTAGCGGGAAACTATGAGCAGTTCTTC. The rearrangement links TRBV27 to TRBJ2-1; 11 nucleotides match TRBD2. The junction had 7 bases not matched to a gene; V was cut back by 4 bases and J by 8 bases. The CDR3 consists of 15 residues. Germline CDR1 and CDR2: MNHEY and SMNVEV (reference sequence).

This clonotype was seen ten or more times. CDR3 amino acids: CASSRISGWDGYTF. CDR3 bases: TGTGCCAGCAGCCGAATCTCAGGGTGGGATGGCTACACCTTC. The V gene is TRBV27, the J gene TRBJ1-2; tentatively, D is TRBD1 (5 bases). The CDR3 has 14 amino acids. The germline V and J ends were trimmed by 6 bases and 6 bases, with 17 bases remaining between them. Per germline, CDR1 MNHEY and CDR2 SMNVEV (reference sequence).

This clonotype was counted ten times or more. The J gene is TRBJ1-1, the V gene TRBV4-3; 7 nucleotides match TRBD1. This CDR3 comprises 15 residues. Germline V gene sequence: CDR1 LGHNA, CDR2 YSLEER. Trimming cost V 0 bases and J 1 base; bases outside gene matches: 2. The CDR3 loop is CASSQETGKNTEAFF. CDR3 sequence (DNA): TGCGCCAGCAGCCAAGAGACAGGGAAGAACACTGAAGCTTTCTTT.

This clonotype has at least ten counts. The chain links TRBV3-1 to TRBJ2-4, with TRBD2 matching over 13 bases. Germline CDR1 and CDR2: LGHDT and YNNKEL (reference sequence). The length of the CDR3 is 21 residues. V lost 1 base and J lost 3; bases outside the gene matches: 15. The CDR3 bases are TGTGCCAGCAGCCAAGGTCGAATGCGACTAGCGGGAGGCTGGGTCAAAAACATTCAGTACTTC. Its translation is CASSQGRMRLAGGWVKNIQYF.

This clonotype was counted at least ten times. The gene calls are TRBV19 and TRBJ1-1, with TRBD1 matching 9 bases. Germline CDR1 LNHDA, CDR2 SQIVND (reference sequence). V was clipped by 3 bases and J by 0 bases; unmatched bases: 5. This CDR3 is built from 16 residues. The CDR3 loop is CASSITGGGLNTEAFF. CDR3 coding DNA: TGTGCCAGTAGTATTACAGGGGGCGGCTTGAACACTGAAGCTTTCTTT.

This clonotype occurred many times. This chain uses TRBV7-9 with TRBJ1-2; 9 bases fit TRBD1. CDR1 SEHNR and CDR2 FQNEAQ come from the germline V gene (reference sequence). Trimming at V came to 3 bases and at J to 5 bases, leaving 7 bases not matched to a gene. The CDR3 contains 15 residues. The CDR3 DNA is TGTGCCAGCAGCTTTTGGACAGGGGCCGATTATGGCTACACCTTC. Translation: CASSFWTGADYGYTF.

This clonotype occurred many times. The chain uses TRBV29-1 and TRBJ1-1; D not certain. CDR1 is SQVTM, CDR2 ANQGSEA, per germline. V dropped 6 bases and J dropped 5 bases, with 13 bases sitting between them. The CDR3 has 12 amino acids. The CDR3 sequence is CSVLVSQTEAFF. Written as DNA, the CDR3 is TGCAGCGTCCTCGTTAGCCAAACTGAAGCTTTCTTT. Full variable domain (rest looked up from reference TRBV29-1 and TRBJ1-1): SAVISQKPSRDICQRGTSLTIQCQVDSQVTMMFWYRQQPGQSLTLIATANQGSEATYESGFVIDKFPISRPNLTFSTLTVSNMSPEDSSIYLCSVLVSQTEAFFGQGTRLTVV.

This clonotype showed up many times. The chain joins TRBV2 to TRBJ2-7, with TRBD1 matching over 10 bases. The germline V gene encodes CDR1 SNHLY and CDR2 FYNNEI. The CDR3 is made up of 15 amino acids. The J segment lost 5 bases and the V segment lost 8 bases, leaving 12 bases of the junction unmatched. The CDR3 sequence: CASLPADRGGDEQYF. The CDR3 DNA reads TGTGCCAGCCTACCTGCGGACAGGGGGGGTGACGAGCAGTACTTC. The full variable domain, rest sourced from reference TRBV2 and TRBJ2-7, is EPEVTQTPSHQVTQMGQEVILRCVPISNHLYFYWYRQILGQKVEFLVSFYNNEISEKSEIFDDQFSVERPDGSNFTLKIRSTKLEDSAMYFCASLPADRGGDEQYFGPGTRLTVT.

V is TRBV9 and J is TRBJ2-2, with D perhaps TRBD1 (5 bases). The ends were cut back, 4 bases at V and 2 bases at J, with 12 bases in the middle. This CDR3 comprises 15 residues. CDR1 and CDR2 from the germline V gene are SGDLS and YYNGEE. The DNA for the CDR3 is TGTGCCAGCAGCCCCCAGGGATCCAACACCGGGGAGCTGTTTTTT. It encodes CASSPQGSNTGELFF.

The chain couples TRBV6-5 to TRBJ1-2; the D is unclear. Per germline, CDR1 MNHEY and CDR2 SVGAGI. The CDR3 covers 13 residues. V was trimmed by 7 bases and J by 7 bases, leaving 16 bases between them. In DNA form, the CDR3 reads TGTGCCAGCACTTCAGACCCGGGCCTTGGCTACACCTTC. Translated, it gives CASTSDPGLGYTF.

Regarding this clonotype: A junction boundary mismatches the germline segment, possibly from a read error. This rearrangement joins TRBV11-2 to TRBJ2-7; D is undetermined. Germline values: CDR1 SGHAT, CDR2 FQNNGV. The CDR3 sequence is 11 residues long. This chain's CDR3 is CAISWGSEQSF. As DNA, the CDR3 is TGTGCCATCAGTTGGGGAAGCGAGCAGTCCTTC.

This clonotype was counted ten times or more. This CDR3 fails to terminate in the conserved phenylalanine or tryptophan, so it likely reflects a read error. V usage is TRBV29-1 and J usage is TRBJ2-7; D call uncertain. V was shortened by 1 base and J by 3 bases, with 7 bases between the two germline ends. The CDR3 is 12 residues long. CDR1 and CDR2 (germline): SQVTM, ANQGSEA. CDR3 amino acids: CSVEAAGYEQYL. The CDR3 DNA is TGCAGCGTTGAAGCGGCAGGCTACGAGCAGTACCTC.

V and J are TRBV27 and TRBJ1-1, with 8 bases lining up with TRBD1. Germline V gene data show CDR1 as MNHEY and CDR2 as SMNVEV (reference sequence). This CDR3 has 18 residues. After removal of 4 bases from V and 0 bases from J, the junction contained 13 bases not matched to a gene. CDR3 loop: CASSSVDRVRTMNTEAFF. In nucleotides, the CDR3 is TGTGCCAGCAGTTCCGTGGACAGGGTGAGAACCATGAACACTGAAGCTTTCTTT.

This clonotype was picked up many times. The gene calls are TRBV4-1 and TRBJ1-2; D ambiguous. The CDR3 contains 15 residues. V was clipped by 0 bases and J by 8 bases, with 16 bases between them. From germline, CDR1 is MGHRA and CDR2 YSYEKL. The CDR3 region is CASSQEGPGGGGYTF. The CDR3 DNA is TGCGCCAGCAGCCAAGAAGGGCCGGGAGGCGGGGGCTACACCTTC.

This clonotype was recorded many times. The V gene is TRBV30, the J gene TRBJ1-3; 8 bases line up with TRBD1. The CDR3 has 15 amino acids. CDR1 and CDR2 (germline): GTSNPN, SVGIG (reference sequence). Trimming at V came to 2 bases and at J to 0 bases, leaving 3 bases not matched to a gene. CDR3 sequence (DNA): TGTGCCTGGAGTCGGGACAGGTTCTCTGGAAACACCATATATTTT. Protein sequence: CAWSRDRFSGNTIYF. The full variable domain, in which reference TRBV30 and TRBJ1-3 provide the parts outside the CDR3, is SQTIHQWPATLVQPVGSPLSLECTVEGTSNPNLYWYRQAAGRGLQLLFYSVGIGQISSEVPQNLSASRPQDRQFILSSKKLLLSDSGFYLCAWSRDRFSGNTIYFGEGSWLTVV.

This clonotype was seen repeatedly, ten times or more. This rearrangement joins TRBV28 to TRBJ1-5; no reliable D call. Germline CDR1 and CDR2: MDHEN and SYDVKM. This CDR3 region has 14 residues. V lost 7 bases to trimming and J lost 0 bases, with 10 bases between them. CDR3 sequence reads: CASKEYYSNQPQHF. DNA of the CDR3: TGTGCCAGCAAGGAGTACTATAGCAATCAGCCCCAGCATTTT.